The T cell receptor (beta chain) described here comes from a study of blood T cells in healthy people across ages. Study as a whole: Template switching captured about one barcoded beta molecule per two T cells. Points from the study as a whole: It was not possible, with unsorted PBMCs, to conclusively compare naive and antigen-experienced cells.

Together with a sample-barcoded 5' primer, a J-beta primer mix was included in a second PCR lasting about 7 to 11 cycles. Carrying 12 random nucleotides, a template-switch adaptor labeled each individual cDNA molecule. TCRdb fed the 5' RACE reads into MiXCR, producing one record per CDR3 protein. The sample yields 1.5 million to 2 million distinct CDR3 sequences, around 40% seen once. A remark on this clonotype: Its antigen is as yet unknown.

The CDR3 runs 17 residues. Germline values: CDR1 SGHTA, CDR2 FQGNSA. Unmatched junction bases numbered 6, after V lost 2 bases and J lost 0 bases. Sequencing was done on a sample of blood. The chain carries TRBV7-2 and TRBJ2-1; 8 nucleotides agree with TRBD2. The TCR comes from a human donor in good health. The CDR3 sequence: CASSLRTSHSSYNEQFF. In DNA form, the CDR3 reads TGTGCCAGCAGCTTAAGGACTAGCCATAGCTCCTACAATGAGCAGTTCTTC.